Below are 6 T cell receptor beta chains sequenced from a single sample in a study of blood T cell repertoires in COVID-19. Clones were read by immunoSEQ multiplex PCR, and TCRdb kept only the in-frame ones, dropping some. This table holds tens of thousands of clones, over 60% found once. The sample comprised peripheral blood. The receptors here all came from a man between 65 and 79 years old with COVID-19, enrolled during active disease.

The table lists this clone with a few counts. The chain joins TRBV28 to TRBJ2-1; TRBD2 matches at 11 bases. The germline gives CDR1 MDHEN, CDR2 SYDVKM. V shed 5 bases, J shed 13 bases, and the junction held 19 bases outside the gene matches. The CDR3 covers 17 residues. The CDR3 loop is CASSQLAGEGGGDQQFF. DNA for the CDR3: TGTGCCAGCAGTCAACTAGCGGGAGAGGGTGGGGGCGACCAACAGTTCTTC.

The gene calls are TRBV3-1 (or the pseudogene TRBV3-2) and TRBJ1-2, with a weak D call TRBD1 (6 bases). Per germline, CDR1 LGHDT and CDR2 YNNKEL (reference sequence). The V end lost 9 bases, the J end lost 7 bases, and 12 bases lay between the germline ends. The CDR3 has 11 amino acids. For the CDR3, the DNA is TGTGCCAGTCGGGGGGCAAGTGGCTACACCTTC. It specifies CASRGASGYTF.

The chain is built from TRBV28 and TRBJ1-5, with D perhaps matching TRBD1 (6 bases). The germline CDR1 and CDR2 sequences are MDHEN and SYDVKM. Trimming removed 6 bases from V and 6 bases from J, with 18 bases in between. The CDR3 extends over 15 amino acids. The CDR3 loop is CASSGAGDSVQPQHF. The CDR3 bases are TGTGCCAGCAGCGGCGCAGGGGATTCTGTTCAGCCCCAGCATTTT. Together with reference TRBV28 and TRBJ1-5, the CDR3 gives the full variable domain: DVKVTQSSRYLVKRTGEKVFLECVQDMDHENMFWYRQDPGLGLRLIYFSYDVKMKEKGDIPEGYSVSREKKERFSLILESASTNQTSMYLCASSGAGDSVQPQHFGDGTRLSIL.

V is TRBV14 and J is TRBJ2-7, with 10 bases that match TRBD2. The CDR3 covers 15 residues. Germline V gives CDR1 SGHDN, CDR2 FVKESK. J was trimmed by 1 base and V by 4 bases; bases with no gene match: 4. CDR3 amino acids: CASSRLAGASYEQYF. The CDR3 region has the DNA TGTGCCAGCAGCCGGCTAGCGGGAGCGTCCTACGAGCAGTACTTC.

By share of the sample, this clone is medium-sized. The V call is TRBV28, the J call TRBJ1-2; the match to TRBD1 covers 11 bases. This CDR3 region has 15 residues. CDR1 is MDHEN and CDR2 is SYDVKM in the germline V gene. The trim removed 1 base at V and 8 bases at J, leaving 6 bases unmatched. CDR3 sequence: CASSLSGQGAGGYTF. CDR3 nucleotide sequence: TGTGCCAGCAGTTTATCCGGACAGGGGGCAGGCGGCTACACCTTC.

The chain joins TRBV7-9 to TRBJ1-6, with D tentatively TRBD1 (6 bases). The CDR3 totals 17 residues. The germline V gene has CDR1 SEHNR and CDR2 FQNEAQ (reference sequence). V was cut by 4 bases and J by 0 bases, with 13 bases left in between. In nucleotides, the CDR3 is TGTGCCAGCAGCTCGGGACATGGGGGCTCCTATAATTCACCCCTCCACTTT. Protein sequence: CASSSGHGGSYNSPLHF.